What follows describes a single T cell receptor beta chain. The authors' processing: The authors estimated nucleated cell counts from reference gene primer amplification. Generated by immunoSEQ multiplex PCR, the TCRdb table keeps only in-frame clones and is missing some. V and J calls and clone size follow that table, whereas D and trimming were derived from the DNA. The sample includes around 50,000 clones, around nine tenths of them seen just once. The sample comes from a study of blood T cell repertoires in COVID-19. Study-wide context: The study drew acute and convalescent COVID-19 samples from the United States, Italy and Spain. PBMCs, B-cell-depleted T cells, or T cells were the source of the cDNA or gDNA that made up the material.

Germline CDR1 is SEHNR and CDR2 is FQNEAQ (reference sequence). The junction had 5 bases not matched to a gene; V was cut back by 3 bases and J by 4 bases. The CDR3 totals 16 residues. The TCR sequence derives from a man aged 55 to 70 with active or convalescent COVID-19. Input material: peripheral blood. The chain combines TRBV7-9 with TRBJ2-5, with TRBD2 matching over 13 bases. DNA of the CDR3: TGTGCCAGCAGCTTCACTAGCGGGGGGGATGGAGAGACCCAGTACTTC. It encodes CASSFTSGGDGETQYF.